The clone carrying this TCR beta chain is medium-sized (0.01 to 0.1%) by share. Each CDR3 protein is one row after TCRdb ran MiXCR on the reads. The data hold roughly 180,000 distinct CDR3 sequences, with approximately 18% observed a single time. The germline gives CDR1 SGHVS, CDR2 FNYEAQ. The CDR3 loop spans 16 amino acids. V dropped 5 bases and J dropped 6; count of bases not matched to a gene: 11. This entry is derived from a study of T cell repertoires in cytomegalovirus infection. The material sequenced was CD8+ T cells from PBMCs. The sequence came from a human donor in good health (CMV status not recorded). Some clones in this sample may be carry-over from other donors' samples. The gene calls are TRBV7-6 and TRBJ2-1, with 9 bases identical to TRBD1. CDR3 region: CASSPRTGEAVNEQFF. In DNA, the CDR3 is TGTGCCAGCAGCCCGCGGACAGGGGAAGCAGTCAATGAGCAGTTCTTC.